What follows describes a single T cell receptor (beta chain). Source study methods: Quantification of nucleated cells was approximated via reference gene primer amplification. Sequencing was performed with immunoSEQ multiplex PCR; in TCRdb, only in-frame clones are kept and a portion is missing. The V and J calls and clone size come from that table; D and trimming were worked out from the DNA. Of hundreds of thousands of clones listed, about 80% are singletons. The entry originates in a study of blood T cell repertoires in COVID-19. As for the study in general: From the United States, Italy and Spain came samples of acute and convalescent COVID-19. T cells, B-cell-depleted T cells, or PBMCs supplied cDNA or gDNA.

The clonotype was recovered from a woman older than 75 with acute or convalescent COVID-19. Material for sequencing was peripheral blood.

CDR3 sequence (DNA): TGTGCCAGCAGTTACGGGGGGAGTGGCACTGAAGCTTTCTTT. Translating it yields CASSYGGSGTEAFF. The V and J genes are TRBV6-5 and TRBJ1-1, with D perhaps matching TRBD1 (5 bases). CDR3 length: 14 residues. Between the trimmed V and J ends, which lost 2 bases and 4 bases, there was a span of 11 bases. Per germline, CDR1 MNHEY and CDR2 SVGAGI.